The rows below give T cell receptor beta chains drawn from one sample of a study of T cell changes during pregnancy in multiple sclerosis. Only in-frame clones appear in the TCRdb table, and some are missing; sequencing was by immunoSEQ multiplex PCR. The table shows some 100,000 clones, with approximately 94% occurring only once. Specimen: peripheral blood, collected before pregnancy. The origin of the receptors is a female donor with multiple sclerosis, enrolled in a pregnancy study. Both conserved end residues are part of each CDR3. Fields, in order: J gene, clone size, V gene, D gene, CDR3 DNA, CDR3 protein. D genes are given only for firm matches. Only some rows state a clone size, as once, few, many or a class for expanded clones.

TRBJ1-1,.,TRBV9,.,TGTGCCAGCAGCGTTACAGGATCCACTGAAGCTTTCTTT,CASSVTGSTEAFF
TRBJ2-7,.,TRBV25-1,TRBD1,TGTGCCATCGCTGGGACAGGGTTTTGGGAGCAGTACTTC,CAIAGTGFWEQYF
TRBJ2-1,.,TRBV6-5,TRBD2,TGTGCCAGCCAAACTGGGGGACTATACAATGAGCAGTTCTTC,CASQTGGLYNEQFF
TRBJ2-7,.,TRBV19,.,TGTGCCAGTAGTATAGCTGGGGACACCGAGCAGTACTTC,CASSIAGDTEQYF
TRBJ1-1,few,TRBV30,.,TGTGCCTGGAGTCCGGGGAACACTGAAGCTTTCTTT,CAWSPGNTEAFF
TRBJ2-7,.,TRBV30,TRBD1,TGTGCCTGGGACGACAGGGTATCTTACGAGCAGTACTTC,CAWDDRVSYEQYF
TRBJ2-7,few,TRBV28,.,TGTGCCAGCAGCTACAGGGTCGAGCAGTACTTC,CASSYRVEQYF
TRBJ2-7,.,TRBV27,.,TGTGCCAGCAGTTCTTATGGCGGCTCCTACGAGCAGTACTTC,CASSSYGGSYEQYF
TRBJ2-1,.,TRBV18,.,TGTGCCAGCTCACCGCAGGGCCACAATGAGCAGTTCTTC,CASSPQGHNEQFF
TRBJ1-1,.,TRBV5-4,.,TGTGCCAGCAGCTTGATAGACAAGGGACATGGAGCTTTCTTT,CASSLIDKGHGAFF
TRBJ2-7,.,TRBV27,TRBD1,TGTGCCAGCAGCCCTGGGACAGCGGCTGGGGAGCAGTACTTC,CASSPGTAAGEQYF
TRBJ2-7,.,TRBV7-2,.,TGTGCCAGCAGCCCCGAGCCCCCGCCTTACGAGCAGTACTTC,CASSPEPPPYEQYF
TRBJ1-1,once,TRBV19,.,TGTGCCAGTAGTGAGAGAAACGGGTTTCCGAAAGCTTTCTTT,CASSERNGFPKAFF
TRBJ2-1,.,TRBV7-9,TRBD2,TGTGCCAGCAGTCAGAGCGGGAGGGCCTTAAATGAGCAGTTCTTC,CASSQSGRALNEQFF
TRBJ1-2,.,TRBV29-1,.,TGCAGCGAACACAGGAAAGGGAATGCGAACGGCTACACCTTC,CSEHRKGNANGYTF
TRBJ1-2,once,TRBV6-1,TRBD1,TGTGCCAGCAGTATTCCCCGGGACAGGATATATGGCTACACCTTC,CASSIPRDRIYGYTF
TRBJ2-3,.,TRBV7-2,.,TGTGCCAGCAGCCTAGGTGGGCGCGTGGGCACAGATACGCAGTATTTT,CASSLGGRVGTDTQYF
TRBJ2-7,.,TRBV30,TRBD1,TGTGCCTGGAGTTCCGGACAGGTCAACCCCGACGAGCAGTACTTC,CAWSSGQVNPDEQYF
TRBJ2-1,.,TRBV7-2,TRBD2,TGTGCCAGCAGCTTAGCGGCGACGGGGGGAGGGCCCATTCGTGAGCAGTTCTTC,CASSLAATGGGPIREQFF
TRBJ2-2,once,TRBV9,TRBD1,TGTGCCAGCAGCGTGAACAGGGGTGGCACCGGGGAGCTGTTTTTT,CASSVNRGGTGELFF
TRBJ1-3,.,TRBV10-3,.,TGTGCCATCAGAGACCGGGTCATCTCTGGAAACACCATATATTTT,CAIRDRVISGNTIYF
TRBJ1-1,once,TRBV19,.,TGTGCCAGTAGTATAGATTCTCCAGGCCTGAACACTGAAGCTTTCTTT,CASSIDSPGLNTEAFF
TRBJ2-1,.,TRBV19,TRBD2,TGTGCCAGTAGTAATAGCGGGAGAGGCAATGAGCAGTTCTTC,CASSNSGRGNEQFF
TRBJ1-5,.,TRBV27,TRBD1,TGTGCCAGCAGTTTGATACAGGGGATGCATCAGCCCCAGCATTTT,CASSLIQGMHQPQHF
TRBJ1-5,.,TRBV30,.,TGTGCCTGGAGTAAATTTCGGGGGGCGGGGAATCAGCCCCAGCATTTT,CAWSKFRGAGNQPQHF
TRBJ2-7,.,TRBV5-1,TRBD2,TGCGCCAGCAGCATTGGCCTAGCGGGACCCTACGAGCAGTACTTC,CASSIGLAGPYEQYF
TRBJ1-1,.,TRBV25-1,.,TGTGCCAGCAGTGAACCGTGGGGGGGAGGAACTGAAGCTTTCTTT,CASSEPWGGGTEAFF
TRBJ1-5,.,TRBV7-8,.,TGTGCCAGCAGCTCGAGAGGTTCTAGCAATCAGCCCCAGCATTTT,CASSSRGSSNQPQHF
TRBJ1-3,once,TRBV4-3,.,TGCGCCAGCAGCCAAGATAGATCGTCGTCTGGAAACACCATATATTTT,CASSQDRSSSGNTIYF
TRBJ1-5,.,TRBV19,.,TGTGCCAGTAGTATAGATCTGCAGCCCCAGCATTTT,CASSIDLQPQHF
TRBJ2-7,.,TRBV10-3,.,TGTGCCATCAGTGGTACCCTTAGTCGCGAGCAGTACTTC,CAISGTLSREQYF
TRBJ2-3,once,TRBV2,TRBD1,TGTGCCAGCAGCTCTCAGGGGGCGGTGGGAGATACGCAGTATTTT,CASSSQGAVGDTQYF
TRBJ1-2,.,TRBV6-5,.,TGTGCCAGCAGTTACGGCAGCGCCTACTATGGCTACACCTTC,CASSYGSAYYGYTF
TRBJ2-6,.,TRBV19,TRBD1,TGTGCCAGTAGTGTGAGGGGACAGGTTCTCGACGGGGCCAACGTCCTGACTTTC,CASSVRGQVLDGANVLTF
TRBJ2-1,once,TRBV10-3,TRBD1,TGTGCCATCAGTTCCGGGACAGGGTTATCCTACAATGAGCAGTTCTTC,CAISSGTGLSYNEQFF
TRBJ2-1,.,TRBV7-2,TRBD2,TGTGCCAGCAGCTCCAGACTAGCGGGAGGGAGGAATGAGCAGTTCTTC,CASSSRLAGGRNEQFF
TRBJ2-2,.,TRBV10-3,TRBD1,TGTGCCAGTGACGACAGGGTGGCCGGGGAGCTGTTTTTT,CASDDRVAGELFF
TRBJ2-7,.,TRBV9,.,TGTGCCAGCAGCGTAGGGGTGGGGGGCTACGAGCAGTACTTC,CASSVGVGGYEQYF
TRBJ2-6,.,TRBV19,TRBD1,TGTGCCAGTAGTAGGGACAGGTCCCGAAACTCTGGGGCCAACGTCCTGACTTTC,CASSRDRSRNSGANVLTF
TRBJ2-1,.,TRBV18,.,TGTGCCAGCTCACCCCGCGGGTCGGCTAGCGCCGGGTACAATGAGCAGTTCTTC,CASSPRGSASAGYNEQFF
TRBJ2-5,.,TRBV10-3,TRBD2,TGTGCCATCAGTGAGCCACCCGGGACTAGCGGGGCCCAAGAGACCCAGTACTTC,CAISEPPGTSGAQETQYF
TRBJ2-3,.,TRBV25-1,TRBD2,TGTGCCAGCAGTGAACATGGGGCGGGAGTTGGAACAGATACGCAGTATTTT,CASSEHGAGVGTDTQYF
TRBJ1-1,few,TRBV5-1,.,TGCGCCAGCAGCTTTTCGAGCACTGAAGCTTTCTTT,CASSFSSTEAFF
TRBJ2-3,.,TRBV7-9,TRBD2,TGTGCCAGCAGCTCCGGACTAGCGGGAGAAGGGGCAGATACGCAGTATTTT,CASSSGLAGEGADTQYF
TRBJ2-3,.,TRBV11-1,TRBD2,TGTGCCAGCAGCGGGGGACTAGCGGCAATGGATACGCAGTATTTT,CASSGGLAAMDTQYF
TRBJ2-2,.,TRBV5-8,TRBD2,TGTGCCAGCAGCCCCTGGGCGGGAGCGAACACCGGGGAGCTGTTTTTT,CASSPWAGANTGELFF